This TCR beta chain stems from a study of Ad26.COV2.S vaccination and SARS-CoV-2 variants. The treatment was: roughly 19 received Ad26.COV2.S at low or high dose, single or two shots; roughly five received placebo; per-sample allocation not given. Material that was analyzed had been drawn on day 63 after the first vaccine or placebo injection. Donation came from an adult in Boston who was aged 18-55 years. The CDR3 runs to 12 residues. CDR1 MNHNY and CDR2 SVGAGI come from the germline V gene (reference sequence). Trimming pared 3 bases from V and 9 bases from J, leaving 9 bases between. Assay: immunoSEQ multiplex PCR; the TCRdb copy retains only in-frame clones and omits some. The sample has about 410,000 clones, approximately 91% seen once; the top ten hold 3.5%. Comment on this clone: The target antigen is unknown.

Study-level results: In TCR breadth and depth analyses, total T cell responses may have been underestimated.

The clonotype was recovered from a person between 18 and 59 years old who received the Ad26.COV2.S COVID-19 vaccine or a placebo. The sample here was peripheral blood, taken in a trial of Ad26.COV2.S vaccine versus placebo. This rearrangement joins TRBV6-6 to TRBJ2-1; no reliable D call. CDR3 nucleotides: TGTGCCAGCAGTTATCTGGATACTGAGCAGTTCTTC. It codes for CASSYLDTEQFF.